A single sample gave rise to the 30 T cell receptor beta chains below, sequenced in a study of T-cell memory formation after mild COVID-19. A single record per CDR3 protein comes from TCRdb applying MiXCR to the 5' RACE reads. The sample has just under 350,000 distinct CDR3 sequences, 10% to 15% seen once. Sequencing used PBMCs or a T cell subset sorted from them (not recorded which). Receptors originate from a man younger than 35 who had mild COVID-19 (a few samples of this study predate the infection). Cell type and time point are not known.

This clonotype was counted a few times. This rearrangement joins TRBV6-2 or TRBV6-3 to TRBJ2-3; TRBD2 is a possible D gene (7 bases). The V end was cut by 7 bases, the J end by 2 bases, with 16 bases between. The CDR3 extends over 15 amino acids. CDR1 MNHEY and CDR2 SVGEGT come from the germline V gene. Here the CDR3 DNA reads TGTGCCAGCAAACGGGCGGGGGCGTTCACAGATACGCAGTATTTT. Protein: CASKRAGAFTDTQYF.

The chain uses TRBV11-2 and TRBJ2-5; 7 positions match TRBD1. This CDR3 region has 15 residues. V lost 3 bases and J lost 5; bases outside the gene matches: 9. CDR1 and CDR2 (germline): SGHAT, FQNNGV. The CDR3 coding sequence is TGTGCCAGCAGCTTTTCAGGGGGAGTTTTGGAGACCCAGTACTTC. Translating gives CASSFSGGVLETQYF.

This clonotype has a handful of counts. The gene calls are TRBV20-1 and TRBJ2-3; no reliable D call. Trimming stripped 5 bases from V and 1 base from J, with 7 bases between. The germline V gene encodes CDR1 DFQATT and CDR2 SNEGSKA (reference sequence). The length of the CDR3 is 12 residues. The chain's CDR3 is CSAGVGTDTQYF. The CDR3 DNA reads TGCAGTGCTGGGGTTGGCACAGATACGCAGTATTTT.

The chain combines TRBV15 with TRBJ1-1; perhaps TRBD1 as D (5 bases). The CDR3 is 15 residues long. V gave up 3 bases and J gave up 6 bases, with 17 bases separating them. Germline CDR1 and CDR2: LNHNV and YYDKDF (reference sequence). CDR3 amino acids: CATSSGARAGAEAFF. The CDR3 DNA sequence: TGTGCCACCAGCAGTGGCGCCAGGGCGGGCGCTGAAGCTTTCTTT. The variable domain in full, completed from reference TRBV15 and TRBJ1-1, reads DAMVIQNPRYQVTQFGKPVTLSCSQTLNHNVMYWYQQKSSQAPKLLFHYYDKDFNNEADTPDNFQSRRPNTSFCFLDIRSPGLGDTAMYLCATSSGARAGAEAFFGQGTRLTVV.

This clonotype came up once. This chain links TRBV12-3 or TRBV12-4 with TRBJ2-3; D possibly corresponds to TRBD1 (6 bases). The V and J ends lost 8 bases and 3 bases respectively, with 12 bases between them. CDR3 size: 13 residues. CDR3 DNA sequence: TGTGCCAGCCTCAGGGGCTTTACAGATACGCAGTATTTT. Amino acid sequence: CASLRGFTDTQYF.

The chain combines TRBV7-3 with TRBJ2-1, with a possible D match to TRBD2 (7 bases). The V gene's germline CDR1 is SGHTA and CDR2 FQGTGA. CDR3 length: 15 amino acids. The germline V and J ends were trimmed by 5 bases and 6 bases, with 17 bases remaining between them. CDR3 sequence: CASSQLGGGSNEQFF. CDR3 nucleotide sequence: TGTGCCAGCAGCCAACTTGGCGGGGGCTCCAATGAGCAGTTCTTC.

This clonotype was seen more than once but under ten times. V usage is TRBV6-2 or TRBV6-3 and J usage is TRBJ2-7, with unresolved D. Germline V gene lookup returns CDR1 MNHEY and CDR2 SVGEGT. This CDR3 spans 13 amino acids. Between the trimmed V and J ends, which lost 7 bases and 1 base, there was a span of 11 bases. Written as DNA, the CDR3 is TGTGCCAGCAATCTGTTCCGATCCTACGAGCAGTACTTC. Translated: CASNLFRSYEQYF.

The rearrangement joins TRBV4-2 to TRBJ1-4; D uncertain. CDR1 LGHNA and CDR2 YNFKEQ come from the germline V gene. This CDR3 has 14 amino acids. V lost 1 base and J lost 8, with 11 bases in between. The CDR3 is CASSQAEQWEKLFF. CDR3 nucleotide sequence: TGTGCCAGCAGCCAAGCGGAACAGTGGGAAAAACTGTTTTTT.

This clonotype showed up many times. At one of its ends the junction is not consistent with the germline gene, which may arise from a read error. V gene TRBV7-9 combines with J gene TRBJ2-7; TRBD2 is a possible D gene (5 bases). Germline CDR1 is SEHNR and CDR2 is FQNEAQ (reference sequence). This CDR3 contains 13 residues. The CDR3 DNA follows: TGTGCCAGCAGCTTACGCGAAGGAGGATCCACTCTCTTC. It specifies CASSLREGGSTLF.

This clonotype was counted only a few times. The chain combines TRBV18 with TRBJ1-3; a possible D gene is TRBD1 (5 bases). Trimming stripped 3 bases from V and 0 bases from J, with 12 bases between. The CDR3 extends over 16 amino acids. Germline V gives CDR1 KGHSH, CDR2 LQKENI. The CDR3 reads CASSPVGGASGNTIYF. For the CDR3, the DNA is TGTGCCAGCTCACCGGTCGGGGGTGCCTCTGGAAACACCATATATTTT.

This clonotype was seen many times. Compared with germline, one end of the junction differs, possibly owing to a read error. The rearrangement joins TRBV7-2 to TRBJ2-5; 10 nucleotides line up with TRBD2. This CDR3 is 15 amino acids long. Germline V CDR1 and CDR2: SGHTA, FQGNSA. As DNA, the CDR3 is TGTGCCAGCAACTTAGCGGGGGGCTTTCCCGAGACCCAGTACTTC. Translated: CASNLAGGFPETQYF.

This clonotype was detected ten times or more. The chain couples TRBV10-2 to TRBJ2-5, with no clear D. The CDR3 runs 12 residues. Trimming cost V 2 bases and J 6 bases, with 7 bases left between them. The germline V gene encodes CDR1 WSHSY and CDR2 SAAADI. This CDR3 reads CASSEGHQTQYF. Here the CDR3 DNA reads TGCGCCAGCAGTGAGGGGCACCAGACCCAGTACTTC.

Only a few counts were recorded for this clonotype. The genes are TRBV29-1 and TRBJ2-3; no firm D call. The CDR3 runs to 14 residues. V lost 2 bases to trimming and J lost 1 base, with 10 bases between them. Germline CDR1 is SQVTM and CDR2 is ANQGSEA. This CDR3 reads CSVETQARTDTQYF. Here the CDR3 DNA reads TGCAGCGTTGAAACCCAGGCCCGCACAGATACGCAGTATTTT.

The CDR3, as DNA: TGTGCCAGCAGTTACGTGCTGGGATCGGAGACCCAGTACTTC. Its translation: CASSYVLGSETQYF. The chain joins TRBV6-6 to TRBJ2-5; no clear D. Deletions cut 2 bases from V and 5 bases from J, with 12 bases between. Germline V gives CDR1 MNHNY, CDR2 SVGAGI (reference sequence). The CDR3 has 14 residues.

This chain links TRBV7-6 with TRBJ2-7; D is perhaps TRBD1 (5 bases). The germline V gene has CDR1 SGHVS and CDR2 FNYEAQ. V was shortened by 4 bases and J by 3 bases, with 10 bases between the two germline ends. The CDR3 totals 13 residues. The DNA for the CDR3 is TGTGCCAGCAGCTCCCAGGGCGGCTACGAGCAGTACTTC. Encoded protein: CASSSQGGYEQYF.

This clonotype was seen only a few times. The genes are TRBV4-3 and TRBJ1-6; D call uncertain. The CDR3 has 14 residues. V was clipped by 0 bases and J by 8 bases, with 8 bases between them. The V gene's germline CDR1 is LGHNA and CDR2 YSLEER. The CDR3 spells CASSQDREYSPLHF. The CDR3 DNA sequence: TGCGCCAGCAGCCAAGATAGGGAGTATTCACCCCTCCACTTT.

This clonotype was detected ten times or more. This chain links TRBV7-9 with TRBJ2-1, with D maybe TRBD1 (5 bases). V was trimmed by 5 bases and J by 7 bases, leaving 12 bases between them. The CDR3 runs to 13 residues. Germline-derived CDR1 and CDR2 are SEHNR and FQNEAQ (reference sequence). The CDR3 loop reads CASSPSRGNEQFF. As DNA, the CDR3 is TGTGCCAGCAGCCCCTCTAGGGGTAATGAGCAGTTCTTC.

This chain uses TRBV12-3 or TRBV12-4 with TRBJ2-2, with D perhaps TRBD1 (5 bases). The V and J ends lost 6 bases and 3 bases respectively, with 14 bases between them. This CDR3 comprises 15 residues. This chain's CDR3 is CASSPPGMDTGELFF. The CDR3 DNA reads TGTGCCAGCAGCCCCCCAGGGATGGACACCGGGGAGCTGTTTTTT.

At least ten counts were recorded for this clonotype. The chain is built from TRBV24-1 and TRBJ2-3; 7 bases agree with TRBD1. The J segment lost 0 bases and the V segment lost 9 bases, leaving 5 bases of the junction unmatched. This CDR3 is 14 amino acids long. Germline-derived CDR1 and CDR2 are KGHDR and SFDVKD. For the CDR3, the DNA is TGTGCCACCGGGACAGAGCATAGCACAGATACGCAGTATTTT. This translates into CATGTEHSTDTQYF.

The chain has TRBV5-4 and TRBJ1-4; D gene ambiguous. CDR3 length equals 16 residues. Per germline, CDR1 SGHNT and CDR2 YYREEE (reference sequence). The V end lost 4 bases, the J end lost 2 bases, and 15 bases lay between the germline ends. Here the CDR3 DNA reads TGTGCCAGCAGCATACAAGCCCCGGGGACTAATGAAAAACTGTTTTTT. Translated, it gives CASSIQAPGTNEKLFF. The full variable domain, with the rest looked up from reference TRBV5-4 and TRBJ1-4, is ETGVTQSPTHLIKTRGQQVTLRCSSQSGHNTVSWYQQALGQGPQFIFQYYREEENGRGNFPPRFSGLQFPNYSSELNVNALELDDSALYLCASSIQAPGTNEKLFFGSGTQLSVL.

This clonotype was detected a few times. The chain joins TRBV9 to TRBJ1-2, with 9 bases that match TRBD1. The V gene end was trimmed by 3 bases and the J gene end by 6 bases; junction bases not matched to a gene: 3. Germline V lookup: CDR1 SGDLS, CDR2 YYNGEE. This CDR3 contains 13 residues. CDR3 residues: CASSAWTGDGYTF. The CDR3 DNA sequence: TGTGCCAGCAGCGCGTGGACAGGGGATGGCTACACCTTC.

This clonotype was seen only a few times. The CDR3 region has the DNA TGTGCCAGCAGTTATGGTGACACCGTTTTGGATACGCAGTATTTT. It encodes CASSYGDTVLDTQYF. The chain joins TRBV6-2 or TRBV6-3 to TRBJ2-3; D gene ambiguous. V dropped 3 bases and J dropped 6 bases, with 16 bases sitting between them. CDR3 length equals 15 residues. In germline, CDR1 is MNHEY, CDR2 SVGEGT.

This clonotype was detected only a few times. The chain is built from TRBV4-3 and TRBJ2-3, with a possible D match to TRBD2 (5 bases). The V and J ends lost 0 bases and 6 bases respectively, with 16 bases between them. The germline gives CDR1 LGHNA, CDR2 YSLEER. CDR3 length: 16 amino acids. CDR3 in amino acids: CASSQDSGPAEDTQYF. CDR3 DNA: TGCGCCAGCAGCCAAGATTCGGGCCCAGCGGAGGATACGCAGTATTTT.

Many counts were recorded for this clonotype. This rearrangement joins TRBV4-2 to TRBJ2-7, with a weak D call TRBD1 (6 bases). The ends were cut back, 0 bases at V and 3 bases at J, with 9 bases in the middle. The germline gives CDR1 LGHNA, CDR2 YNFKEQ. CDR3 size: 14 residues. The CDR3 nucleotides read TGTGCCAGCAGCCAAGATGCAGGGGACTACGAGCAGTACTTC. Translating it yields CASSQDAGDYEQYF.

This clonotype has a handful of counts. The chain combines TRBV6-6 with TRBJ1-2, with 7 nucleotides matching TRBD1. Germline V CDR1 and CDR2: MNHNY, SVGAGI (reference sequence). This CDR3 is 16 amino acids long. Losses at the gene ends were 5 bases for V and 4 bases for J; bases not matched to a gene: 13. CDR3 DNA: TGTGCCAGCAGTAGGATCATACAGGGGAGCCTCTATGGCTACACCTTC. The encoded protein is CASSRIIQGSLYGYTF.

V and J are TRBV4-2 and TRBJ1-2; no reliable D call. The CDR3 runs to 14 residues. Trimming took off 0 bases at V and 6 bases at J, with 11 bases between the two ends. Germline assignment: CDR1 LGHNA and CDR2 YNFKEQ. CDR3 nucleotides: TGTGCCAGCAGCCAAGATAGACCGACCCATGGCTACACCTTC. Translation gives CASSQDRPTHGYTF.

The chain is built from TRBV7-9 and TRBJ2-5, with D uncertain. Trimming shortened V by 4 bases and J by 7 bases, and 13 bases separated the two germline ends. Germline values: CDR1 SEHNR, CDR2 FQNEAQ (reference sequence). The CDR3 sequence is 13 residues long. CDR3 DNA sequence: TGTGCCAGCAGCTCAACCCCGACTGTGACCCAGTACTTC. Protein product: CASSSTPTVTQYF.

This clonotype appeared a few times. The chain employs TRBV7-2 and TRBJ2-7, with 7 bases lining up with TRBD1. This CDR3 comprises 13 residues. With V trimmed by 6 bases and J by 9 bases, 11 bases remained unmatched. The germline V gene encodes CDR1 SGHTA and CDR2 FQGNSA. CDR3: CASRTGDPWVQYF. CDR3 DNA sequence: TGTGCCAGCAGAACAGGGGACCCCTGGGTGCAGTACTTC.

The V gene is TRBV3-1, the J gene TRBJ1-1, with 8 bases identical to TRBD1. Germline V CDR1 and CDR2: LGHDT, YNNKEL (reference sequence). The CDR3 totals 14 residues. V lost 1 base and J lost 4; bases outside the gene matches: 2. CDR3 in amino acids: CASSQGTGSTEAFF. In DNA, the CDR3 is TGTGCCAGCAGCCAAGGGACAGGGAGCACTGAAGCTTTCTTT.

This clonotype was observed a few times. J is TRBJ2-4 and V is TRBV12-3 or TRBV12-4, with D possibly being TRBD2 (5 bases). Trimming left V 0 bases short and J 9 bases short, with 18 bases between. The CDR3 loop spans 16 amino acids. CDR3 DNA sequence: TGTGCCAGCAGTTTAGCGCCCCTAGCCGGAGGTGGCATTCAGTACTTC. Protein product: CASSLAPLAGGGIQYF.